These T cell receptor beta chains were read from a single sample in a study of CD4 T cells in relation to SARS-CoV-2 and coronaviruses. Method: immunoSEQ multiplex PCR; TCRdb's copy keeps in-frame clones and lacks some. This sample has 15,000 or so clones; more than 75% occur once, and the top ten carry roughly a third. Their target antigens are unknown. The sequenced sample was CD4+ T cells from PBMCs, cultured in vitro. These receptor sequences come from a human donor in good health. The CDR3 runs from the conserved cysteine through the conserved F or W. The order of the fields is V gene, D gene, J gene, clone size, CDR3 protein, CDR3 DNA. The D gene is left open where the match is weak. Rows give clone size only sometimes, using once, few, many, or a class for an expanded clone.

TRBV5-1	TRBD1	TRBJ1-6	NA	CASSAGQRPLHF	TGCGCCAGCAGTGCGGGACAGCGACCCCTCCACTTT
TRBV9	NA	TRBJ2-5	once	CASSQGGQETQYF	TGTGCCAGCAGTCAAGGGGGACAAGAGACCCAGTACTTC
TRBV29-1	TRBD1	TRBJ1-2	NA	CSVEITGGGGYTF	TGCAGCGTTGAGATTACAGGGGGTGGTGGCTACACCTTC
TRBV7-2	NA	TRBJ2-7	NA	CASSLVQGGEQYF	TGTGCCAGCAGCTTAGTACAGGGCGGCGAGCAGTACTTC
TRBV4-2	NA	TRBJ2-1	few	CASSQSRAGEQFF	TGTGCCAGCAGCCAATCCCGGGCTGGTGAGCAGTTCTTC
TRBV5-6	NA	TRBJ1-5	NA	CASSLAEQPQHF	TGTGCCAGCAGCTTGGCAGAGCAGCCCCAGCATTTT
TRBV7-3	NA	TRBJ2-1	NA	CASSLVLSDEQFF	TGTGCCAGCAGCTTAGTTCTGAGCGATGAGCAGTTCTTC
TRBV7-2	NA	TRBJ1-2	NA	CASSHTGSPYGYTF	TGTGCCAGCAGCCATACAGGATCCCCCTATGGCTACACCTTC
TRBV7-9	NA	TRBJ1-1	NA	CASTPRGGHSSAEAFF	TGTGCCAGCACCCCTCGGGGGGGCCACTCCTCAGCTGAAGCTTTCTTT
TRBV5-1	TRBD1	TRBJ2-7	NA	CASSRQGSFGEQYF	TGCGCCAGCAGCCGACAGGGCTCCTTCGGGGAGCAGTACTTC
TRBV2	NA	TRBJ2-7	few	CASNLMASYEQYF	TGTGCCAGCAACCTAATGGCGTCCTACGAGCAGTACTTC
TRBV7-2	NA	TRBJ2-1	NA	CASSLDWATNEQFF	TGTGCCAGCAGCTTAGACTGGGCTACCAATGAGCAGTTCTTC
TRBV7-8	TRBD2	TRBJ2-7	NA	CASRPRGGDYEQYF	TGTGCCAGCAGGCCCCGGGGAGGGGACTACGAGCAGTACTTC
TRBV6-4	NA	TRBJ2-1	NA	CASSDSPLASYNEQFF	TGTGCCAGCAGTGACTCGCCGCTAGCCTCCTACAATGAGCAGTTCTTC
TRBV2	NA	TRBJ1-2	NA	CASSEWALGGYTF	TGTGCCAGCAGTGAATGGGCACTGGGTGGCTACACCTTC
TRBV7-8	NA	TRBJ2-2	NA	CASSPLANTGELFF	TGTGCCAGCAGCCCTCTGGCGAACACCGGGGAGCTGTTTTTT
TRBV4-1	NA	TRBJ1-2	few	CASSHLVRGLVYTF	TGCGCCAGCAGCCACCTGGTACGGGGGCTCGTCTACACCTTC
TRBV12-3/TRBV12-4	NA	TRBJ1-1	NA	CASSRGVGTEAFF	TGTGCCAGCAGCCGCGGGGTGGGCACTGAAGCTTTCTTT
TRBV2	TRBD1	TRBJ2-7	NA	CASRTGGSEQYF	TGTGCCAGCAGAACAGGGGGCTCCGAGCAGTACTTC
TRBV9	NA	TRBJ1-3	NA	CASSSPVWWGGNTIYF	TGTGCCAGCAGCTCCCCGGTATGGTGGGGTGGAAACACCATATATTTT
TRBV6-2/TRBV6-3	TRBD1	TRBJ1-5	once	CASSDPGTVMYSNQPQHF	TGTGCCAGCAGTGACCCCGGGACAGTAATGTATAGCAATCAGCCCCAGCATTTT
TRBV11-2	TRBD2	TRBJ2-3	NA	CASSLGVSGLSTDTQYF	TGTGCCAGCAGCTTAGGGGTTAGCGGGCTTAGCACAGATACGCAGTATTTT
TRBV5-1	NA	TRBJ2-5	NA	CASSGGNNQETQYF	TGCGCCAGCAGCGGGGGGAACAACCAAGAGACCCAGTACTTC
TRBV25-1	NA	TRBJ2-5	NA	CASSDLVIQETQYF	TGTGCCAGCAGTGACCTTGTCATACAAGAGACCCAGTACTTC
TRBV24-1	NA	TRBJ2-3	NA	CATSDHAPDTQYF	TGTGCCACCAGTGACCATGCCCCAGATACGCAGTATTTT
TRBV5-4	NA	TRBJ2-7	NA	CASSQRQGLSYEQYF	TGTGCCAGCAGCCAAAGACAGGGACTCTCCTACGAGCAGTACTTC
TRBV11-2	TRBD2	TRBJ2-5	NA	CASSLDQTSGLQETQYF	TGTGCCAGCAGCTTAGACCAGACTAGCGGGCTTCAAGAGACCCAGTACTTC
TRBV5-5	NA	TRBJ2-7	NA	CASSPDQDRYEQYF	TGTGCCAGCAGCCCGGATCAGGACCGCTACGAGCAGTACTTC
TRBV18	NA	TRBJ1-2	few	CASSPQGLGYTF	TGTGCCAGCTCACCACAGGGTCTCGGCTACACCTTC
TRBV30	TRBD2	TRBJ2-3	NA	CAWSRGLAGGPDTQYF	TGTGCCTGGAGTAGGGGACTAGCGGGAGGGCCAGATACGCAGTATTTT
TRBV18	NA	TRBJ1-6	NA	CASTSSRGQDSPLHF	TGTGCCAGCACGTCCAGCCGGGGGCAGGACTCACCCCTCCACTTT
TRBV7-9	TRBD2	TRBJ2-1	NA	CASSVGQRLAGRYNEQFF	TGTGCCAGCAGCGTGGGACAGCGACTAGCGGGGAGGTACAATGAGCAGTTCTTC
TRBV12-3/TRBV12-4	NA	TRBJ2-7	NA	CASSSPHGEQYF	TGTGCCAGCAGTTCACCCCATGGGGAGCAGTACTTC
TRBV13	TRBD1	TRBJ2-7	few	CASSSYTPGQDFTYEQYF	TGTGCCAGCAGCTCGTACACTCCGGGACAGGATTTTACCTACGAGCAGTACTTC
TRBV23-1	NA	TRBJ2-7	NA	CASSQSIDRSYEQYF	TGCGCCAGCAGTCAATCAATAGACAGGTCCTACGAGCAGTACTTC
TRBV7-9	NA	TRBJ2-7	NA	CASSPPFRLGNEQYF	TGTGCCAGCAGCCCCCCGTTTAGATTGGGAAACGAGCAGTACTTC
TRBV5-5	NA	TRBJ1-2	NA	CASSLVSGGNTYTGYTF	TGTGCCAGCAGCTTGGTGAGCGGGGGGAACACCTATACGGGCTACACCTTC
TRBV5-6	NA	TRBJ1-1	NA	CASSLVQALTNTEAFF	TGTGCCAGCAGCTTGGTCCAGGCTTTAACTAACACTGAAGCTTTCTTT
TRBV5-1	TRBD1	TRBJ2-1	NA	CASRPGTGNNEQFF	TGCGCCAGCAGGCCCGGGACAGGCAACAATGAGCAGTTCTTC
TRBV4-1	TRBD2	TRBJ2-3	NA	CASSQRGTSGGAGTDTQYF	TGCGCCAGCAGCCAGAGGGGGACTAGCGGGGGGGCTGGGACAGATACGCAGTATTTT
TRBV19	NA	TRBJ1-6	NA	CASSIHRDAANSPLHF	TGTGCCAGTAGTATTCACAGGGACGCGGCGAATTCACCCCTCCACTTT
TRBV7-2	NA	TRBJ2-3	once	CASSLDGGSTDTQYF	TGTGCCAGCAGCTTAGATGGCGGGAGCACAGATACGCAGTATTTT
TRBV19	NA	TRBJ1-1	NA	CASQEVMNTEAFF	TGTGCCAGCCAGGAGGTCATGAACACTGAAGCTTTCTTT
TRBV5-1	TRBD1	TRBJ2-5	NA	CASSLQGARETQYF	TGCGCCAGCAGCTTACAGGGGGCGAGAGAGACCCAGTACTTC
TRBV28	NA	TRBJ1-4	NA	CASSPWPDNDEKLFF	TGTGCCAGCAGCCCTTGGCCCGACAATGATGAAAAACTGTTTTTT
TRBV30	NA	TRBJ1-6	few	CAWSEVDSPLHF	TGTGCCTGGAGTGAAGTGGATTCACCCCTCCACTTT
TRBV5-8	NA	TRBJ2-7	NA	CASSWGDFFSGLSYEQYF	TGTGCCAGCAGCTGGGGAGACTTCTTTTCTGGTCTCTCCTACGAGCAGTACTTC
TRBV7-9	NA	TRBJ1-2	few	CASSHSGTLGGYTF	TGTGCCAGCAGCCACTCCGGGACGTTGGGGGGCTACACCTTC
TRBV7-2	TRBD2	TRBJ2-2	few	CASSLDGRATGELFF	TGTGCCAGCAGCTTAGACGGGAGGGCCACCGGGGAGCTGTTTTTT
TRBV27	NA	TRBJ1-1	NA	CASSLSGGEAFF	TGTGCCAGCAGCTTATCGGGCGGAGAAGCTTTCTTT
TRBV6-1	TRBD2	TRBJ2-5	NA	CASSDPRLAGAQETQYF	TGTGCCAGCAGTGACCCCAGACTAGCGGGGGCCCAAGAGACCCAGTACTTC
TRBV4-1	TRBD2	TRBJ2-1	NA	CAGLAGGTSYNEQFF	TGCGCCGGACTAGCGGGGGGAACCTCCTACAATGAGCAGTTCTTC